A selection of T cell receptor beta chains follows, all from one sample in a study of shared clonotypes between healthy human individuals. The repertoire was sequenced with immunoSEQ multiplex PCR; TCRdb's copy has only in-frame clones and lacks some. The sample records roughly 1.4 million clones, around 98.5% being singletons. Source material: naive CD4+ T cells sorted from blood. These receptor sequences come from a man under 40 in good health. Both conserved end residues are part of each CDR3. A D gene is named only where the DNA matches it firmly. Size is omitted from some rows. Given values are once, few, many or a class for expanded clones.

j_call cdr3_length v_call clone_size d_call cdr3_aa cdr3_nt
TRBJ2-7 16 TRBV19 NA NA CASSIDLGTPSYEQYF TGTGCCAGTAGTATAGATCTTGGGACACCCTCCTACGAGCAGTACTTC
TRBJ1-6 12 TRBV9 NA NA CASSVYNSPLHF TGTGCCAGCAGCGTGTATAATTCACCCCTCCACTTT
TRBJ1-1 15 TRBV6-5 NA NA CASSYSGQPNTEAFF TGTGCCAGCAGTTATTCGGGCCAGCCGAACACTGAAGCTTTCTTT
TRBJ2-2 14 TRBV11-2 NA NA CASISAEPTGELFF TGTGCCAGCATCTCGGCGGAGCCCACCGGGGAGCTGTTTTTT
TRBJ2-1 14 TRBV10-3 NA TRBD2 CAISELLAANEQFF TGTGCCATCAGTGAGTTACTAGCGGCCAATGAGCAGTTCTTC
TRBJ1-1 14 TRBV5-1 NA NA CASSLDWGGSEAFF TGCGCCAGCAGCTTGGACTGGGGGGGATCTGAAGCTTTCTTT
TRBJ1-1 14 TRBV19 NA NA CASSIFRQNTEAFF TGTGCCAGTAGTATATTCCGCCAGAACACTGAAGCTTTCTTT
TRBJ2-3 15 TRBV4-3 NA TRBD2 CASSPGLAGTDTQYF TGCGCCAGCAGCCCAGGACTAGCGGGCACAGATACGCAGTATTTT
TRBJ1-1 12 TRBV27 NA NA CASSRLLGEAFF TGTGCCAGCAGCCGTCTTCTCGGTGAAGCTTTCTTT
TRBJ2-3 14 TRBV6-6 NA TRBD1 CASSRTGSTDTQYF TGTGCCAGCAGTCGGACAGGGAGCACAGATACGCAGTATTTT
TRBJ1-5 12 TRBV28 NA NA CASSSQDQPQHF TGTGCCAGCAGCTCTCAGGATCAGCCCCAGCATTTT
TRBJ2-3 19 TRBV7-9 NA TRBD2 CASSLKLRTSGSPSDTQYF TGTGCCAGCAGCCTAAAGCTTCGGACTAGCGGGAGCCCCTCAGATACGCAGTATTTT
TRBJ1-1 15 TRBV7-8 NA NA CASSLAAGAITEAFF TGTGCCAGCAGCTTAGCTGCAGGGGCCATCACTGAAGCTTTCTTT
TRBJ2-1 14 TRBV18 NA NA CASSPPATPREQFF TGTGCCAGCTCACCACCGGCGACTCCCCGCGAGCAGTTCTTC
TRBJ1-1 13 TRBV7-8 NA NA CASSLDVDTEAFF TGTGCCAGCAGCTTAGACGTCGACACTGAAGCTTTCTTT
TRBJ2-7 14 TRBV7-2 once NA CASSVIKSGYEQYF TGTGCCAGCAGCGTAATAAAATCTGGCTACGAGCAGTACTTC
TRBJ1-2 14 TRBV6-1 NA NA CASSPGRAGYGYTF TGTGCCAGCAGCCCGGGACGGGCAGGCTATGGCTACACCTTC
TRBJ2-7 15 TRBV6-1 NA NA CASTTRSEAPYEQYF TGTGCCAGCACCACAAGGTCGGAGGCCCCCTACGAGCAGTACTTC
TRBJ2-2 17 TRBV9 NA NA CASSREFSQGKAGELFF TGTGCCAGCAGCCGCGAGTTCAGCCAGGGGAAGGCCGGGGAGCTGTTTTTT
TRBJ1-1 13 TRBV28 NA NA CASRTGLHTEAFF TGTGCCAGCAGAACTGGACTCCACACTGAAGCTTTCTTT
TRBJ2-7 15 TRBV5-1 NA NA CASSYVGGPGYEQYF TGCGCCAGCAGCTATGTTGGGGGCCCGGGGTACGAGCAGTACTTC
TRBJ2-5 15 TRBV7-8 NA TRBD1 CASSPRDRPQETQYF TGTGCCAGCAGCCCGAGGGACAGGCCGCAAGAGACCCAGTACTTC
TRBJ1-2 17 TRBV6-4 NA TRBD1 CASSSRDRGWGNYGYTF TGTGCCAGCAGCTCCCGGGACAGGGGTTGGGGTAACTATGGCTACACCTTC
TRBJ2-3 15 TRBV5-1 NA NA CASSLDPSATDTQYF TGCGCCAGCAGCTTGGACCCTTCGGCGACAGATACGCAGTATTTT
TRBJ1-3 14 TRBV2 NA TRBD1 CASSGQGSGNTIYF TGTGCCAGCAGTGGACAGGGCTCTGGAAACACCATATATTTT
TRBJ2-1 17 TRBV5-1 NA NA CASSLDSRQSSYNEQFF TGCGCCAGCAGCTTGGATTCTCGCCAGAGCTCCTACAATGAGCAGTTCTTC
TRBJ2-1 16 TRBV5-1 once TRBD2 CASSLVWTSGYNEQFF TGCGCCAGCAGCTTGGTTTGGACTAGCGGCTACAATGAGCAGTTCTTC
TRBJ1-2 16 TRBV11-2 NA NA CASSLGGPGAKYGYTF TGTGCCAGCAGCTTAGGAGGCCCTGGGGCCAAATATGGCTACACCTTC
TRBJ2-1 12 TRBV6-6 NA NA CASSPQYNEQFF TGTGCCAGCAGCCCCCAGTACAATGAGCAGTTCTTC
TRBJ2-2 14 TRBV5-1 NA NA CASSLVLATGELFF TGCGCCAGCAGCTTAGTTTTAGCAACCGGGGAGCTGTTTTTT
TRBJ2-7 15 TRBV10-1 NA TRBD2 CASSESRTSADEQYF TGCGCCAGCAGTGAGTCGAGGACTAGCGCAGACGAGCAGTACTTC
TRBJ1-2 14 TRBV28 NA TRBD1 CASTRGGQQYGYTF TGTGCCAGCACCCGAGGGGGACAGCAGTATGGCTACACCTTC
TRBJ1-1 13 TRBV6-1 NA NA CASTVLGSTEAFF TGTGCCAGCACCGTCCTAGGGTCCACTGAAGCTTTCTTT
TRBJ2-1 15 TRBV18 NA NA CASSGGTQRFHEQFF TGTGCCAGCTCCGGGGGGACACAGCGATTTCATGAGCAGTTCTTC
TRBJ2-2 15 TRBV29-1 NA TRBD2 CSVAWTSGSNGELFF TGCAGCGTTGCTTGGACTAGCGGGAGTAATGGGGAGCTGTTTTTT
TRBJ2-6 17 TRBV27 NA NA CASSPPVRVSGANVLTF TGTGCCAGCAGTCCCCCAGTTCGAGTCTCTGGGGCCAACGTCCTGACTTTC
TRBJ1-5 14 TRBV15 NA NA CATSSGGGNQPQHF TGTGCCACCAGCAGCGGGGGGGGCAATCAGCCCCAGCATTTT
TRBJ2-1 11 TRBV20-1 NA NA CSARDKVRNIF TGCAGTGCTAGAGATAAAGTAAGGAATATCTTC
TRBJ2-5 14 TRBV5-8 NA NA CASSLLHRRETQYF TGTGCCAGCAGCTTGCTCCATAGGCGAGAGACCCAGTACTTC
TRBJ1-4 15 TRBV10-2 NA NA CASSEQVTTNEKLFF TGCGCCAGCAGTGAACAGGTTACAACTAATGAAAAACTGTTTTTT
TRBJ2-1 17 TRBV7-6 NA NA CASSLFGKGSSYNEQFF TGTGCCAGCAGCTTATTTGGTAAGGGCAGCTCCTACAATGAGCAGTTCTTC
TRBJ1-5 13 TRBV19 NA NA CASSIGPGQPQHF TGTGCCAGTAGTATAGGCCCTGGTCAGCCCCAGCATTTT
TRBJ1-4 13 TRBV7-8 NA NA CASSFAANEKLFF TGTGCCAGCAGCTTTGCGGCTAATGAAAAACTGTTTTTT
TRBJ1-1 15 TRBV5-1 NA TRBD1 CASSGTGTGGTEAFF TGCGCCAGCAGCGGAACCGGGACAGGGGGCACTGAAGCTTTCTTT
TRBJ1-2 16 TRBV7-9 NA NA CASSRNIQAEGYGYTF TGTGCCAGCAGCCGCAATATACAAGCAGAGGGCTATGGCTACACCTTC
TRBJ2-7 14 TRBV7-6 NA TRBD2 CASSPGGSSYEQYF TGTGCCAGCAGCCCTGGCGGGAGCTCCTACGAGCAGTACTTC
TRBJ1-1 14 TRBV10-3 once NA CAISEMNGGTEAFF TGTGCCATCAGTGAAATGAACGGCGGCACTGAAGCTTTCTTT
TRBJ2-7 15 TRBV6-5 NA NA CASSHTGTSPGEQYF TGTGCCAGCAGTCACACCGGGACCAGCCCGGGCGAGCAGTACTTC
TRBJ2-5 14 TRBV10-3 NA NA CAISPRTGTETQYF TGTGCCATCAGCCCCAGGACCGGGACGGAGACCCAGTACTTC
TRBJ2-3 18 TRBV7-8 NA TRBD2 CASSRFGLAGGPGDTQYF TGTGCCAGCAGCCGTTTCGGACTAGCGGGAGGGCCAGGGGATACGCAGTATTTT
TRBJ2-7 12 TRBV2 once TRBD1 CAIRDRYYEQYF TGTGCCATCCGGGACAGATACTACGAGCAGTACTTC
TRBJ2-5 15 TRBV4-1 NA NA CASSQDLAVGETQYF TGCGCCAGCAGCCAAGATCTGGCAGTAGGAGAGACCCAGTACTTC
TRBJ2-7 17 TRBV6-1 NA NA CASSERGTSLLLYEQYF TGTGCCAGCAGTGAACGTGGGACCTCTCTCCTCCTTTACGAGCAGTACTTC
TRBJ2-3 15 TRBV5-8 NA TRBD2 CASSLVSGRADRQYF TGTGCCAGCAGCTTAGTTTCGGGGAGGGCTGATAGGCAGTATTTT